This entry features one TCR beta chain sequence. These data belong to a study of CD8+CD57+ T cells in acquired aplastic anemia. Per the germline V gene, CDR1 is LNHDA and CDR2 is SQIVND (reference sequence). The CDR3 length is 16 residues. According to the study, genomic DNA was the template for TCR beta VDJ and CDR3 profiling. TCRdb processed the reads anew with MiXCR; each CDR3 protein has one entry. Among 400,000 to 450,000 distinct CDR3 sequences, 65% to 80% were seen once, and the ten largest hold approximately 3.8%. The J gene is TRBJ1-5, the V gene TRBV19; 8 nucleotides match TRBD1. With the DNA end fitting TRBJ1-6 better, the J assignment may be wrong. The TCR originated in a human donor in good health, serving as a control. Sequences were obtained from sorted CD4+, CD8+, or CD8+CD57+ T cells (not recorded which) from PBMCs. In DNA, the CDR3 is TGTGCCAGTATGGGGACAGGTGGCTCCTATGGTTCACCCCTCCACTTT. Residues: CASMGTGGSYGSPLHF.